This T cell receptor (beta chain) was observed in a study of T cell responses to AZD1222 COVID-19 vaccine. Background on the study: Pooled samples include second doses given at about 4 or 12 weeks. Study-wide results and caveats: White British ancestry dominated among donors, who included more females, and clonal diversity was possibly underestimated. Sampling that yielded the repertoires occurred only after the peak T cell response.

The length of the CDR3 is 16 residues. Comments on this clone: Antigen: not known.

Produced via immunoSEQ multiplex PCR; TCRdb's table is partial and in-frame only. The sample lists about 99,000 clones, roughly 88% occurring once. The material sequenced was peripheral blood, taken on day 0 of AZD1222 vaccination. This TCR came from an adult in good health. The genes are TRBV21-1 and TRBJ2-1. TRBV21-1 is given as a pseudogene. The CDR3 spells CASSKVDRLSYNEQFF. In DNA, the CDR3 is TGTGCCAGCAGCAAAGTGGACCGACTCTCCTACAATGAGCAGTTCTTC.